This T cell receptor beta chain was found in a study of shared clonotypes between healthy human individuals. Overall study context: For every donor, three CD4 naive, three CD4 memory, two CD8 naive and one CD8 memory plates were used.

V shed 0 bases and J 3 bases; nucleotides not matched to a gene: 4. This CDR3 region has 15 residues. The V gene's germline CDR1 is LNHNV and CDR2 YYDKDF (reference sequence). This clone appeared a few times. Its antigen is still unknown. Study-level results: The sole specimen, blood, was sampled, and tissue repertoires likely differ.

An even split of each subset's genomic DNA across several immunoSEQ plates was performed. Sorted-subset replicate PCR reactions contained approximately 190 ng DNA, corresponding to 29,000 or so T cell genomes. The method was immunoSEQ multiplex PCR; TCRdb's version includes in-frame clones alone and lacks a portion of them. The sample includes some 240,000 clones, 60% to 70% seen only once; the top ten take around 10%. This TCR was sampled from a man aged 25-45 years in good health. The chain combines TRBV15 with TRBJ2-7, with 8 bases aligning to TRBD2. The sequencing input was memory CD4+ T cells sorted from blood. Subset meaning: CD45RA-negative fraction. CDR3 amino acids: CATSRETSEYYEQYF. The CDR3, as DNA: TGTGCCACCAGCAGAGAGACTAGCGAATACTACGAGCAGTACTTC.